One sample yielded the 21 T cell receptor beta chains listed below, sequenced in a study of T cells in Graves' hyperthyroidism and ophthalmopathy. Amplification of TCR beta CDR3 regions was performed using RNA transcripts as template. A first-round RT-PCR of the TCR CDR3 used the HTBI primer set. MiXCR, run by TCRdb on the multiplex PCR reads, gives a single entry per CDR3 protein. The sample contains approximately 600,000 distinct CDR3 sequences, around 20% of which appear only once. Sequencing was performed on blood. These receptors originate from a man aged 25-45 years with Graves' ophthalmopathy.

This clonotype has a count of ten or more. The J gene is TRBJ1-1, the V gene TRBV5-1; the D gene is possibly TRBD1 (5 bases). Trimming took off 3 bases at V and 4 bases at J, with 19 bases between the two ends. This CDR3 has 16 amino acids. Germline CDR1 SGHRS, CDR2 YFSETQ. In DNA form, the CDR3 reads TGCGCCAGCAGCTCTCAAGGTGGGGCGGGCGGCACTGAAGCTTTCTTT. This codes for CASSSQGGAGGTEAFF.

This clonotype was counted between two and nine times. The junction shows a germline mismatch at one end, possibly a read error. The chain employs TRBV2 and TRBJ2-5; D possibly uses TRBD1 or TRBD2 (5 bases each). Germline CDR1 SNHLY, CDR2 FYNNEI. This CDR3 spans 14 amino acids. In nucleotides, the CDR3 is TGTACCAGCAGCGAGGGGAACCCGGAAGAGACCCAGTACTTC. It encodes CTSSEGNPEETQYF.

The rearrangement links TRBV20-1 to TRBJ2-1, with 7 bases matching TRBD2. CDR1 and CDR2 (germline): DFQATT, SNEGSKA (reference sequence). CDR3 length: 14 residues. V gave up 4 bases and J gave up 15 bases; unmatched junction bases: 18. The CDR3 region is CSANGAGRERALFF. For the CDR3, the DNA is TGCAGTGCTAACGGGGCGGGGAGGGAACGCGCCTTGTTCTTC.

A few counts support this clonotype. Just one base apart from a much larger clone, this may be a read error. The V gene is TRBV5-6, the J gene TRBJ2-7; TRBD2 might be the D (6 bases). The germline V gene encodes CDR1 SGHDT and CDR2 YYEEEE. The CDR3 is made up of 14 amino acids. Trimming left V 3 bases short and J 0 bases short, with 10 bases between. CDR3: CASSSGLSSYEQYF. The CDR3 DNA follows: TGTGCCAGCAGCTCGGGACTGAGCTCCTACGAGCAGTACTTC.

The V gene is TRBV2, the J gene TRBJ2-7; a weak D match, TRBD2 (6 bases). Germline V gene sequence: CDR1 SNHLY, CDR2 FYNNEI. This CDR3 spans 15 amino acids. Trimming removed 5 bases from V and 7 bases from J, with 21 bases in between. For the CDR3, the DNA is TGTGCCAGCAGTTCAAGCGGGTCCTGGGAAGGAGAGCAGTACTTC. Its protein is CASSSSGSWEGEQYF.

The table lists this clonotype with a few counts. The V and J genes are TRBV5-5 and TRBJ2-7; D is undetermined. The CDR3 length is 19 residues. CDR1 is SGHKS and CDR2 is YYEKEE in the germline V gene (reference sequence). With 0 bases removed from V and 0 bases from J, the gap between germline ends came to 22 bases. The CDR3 region is CASSLAGYYSSVSSYEQYF. CDR3 in DNA: TGTGCCAGCAGCTTGGCCGGGTACTACTCGAGTGTGAGCTCCTACGAGCAGTACTTC.

The rearrangement uses TRBV6-1 and TRBJ1-1; D is undetermined. Trimming pared 6 bases from V and 6 bases from J, leaving 11 bases between. The germline CDR1 and CDR2 sequences are MNHNS and SASEGT. The CDR3 sequence is 12 residues long. CDR3 amino acids: CASSDGSAEAFF. CDR3 sequence (DNA): TGTGCCAGCAGCGACGGTTCAGCTGAAGCTTTCTTT.

J is TRBJ2-5 and V is TRBV28, with 10 positions matching TRBD2. The CDR3 is 11 residues long. V lost 3 bases to trimming and J lost 13 bases; unmatched junction nucleotides: 2. From germline, CDR1 is MDHEN and CDR2 SYDVKM. CDR3 DNA: TGTGCCAGCAGTTTTAGCGGGAGGACGTACTTC. This gives the protein CASSFSGRTYF.

This chain connects TRBV18 to TRBJ2-3; D might be TRBD1 or TRBD2, each matching 5 bases. Germline V gene sequence: CDR1 KGHSH, CDR2 LQKENI. The CDR3 is 14 amino acids. The V and J ends lost 3 bases and 5 bases respectively, with 12 bases between them. The CDR3 spells CASSPGDPQDTQYF. The CDR3, as DNA: TGTGCCAGCTCACCTGGGGACCCCCAAGATACGCAGTATTTT.

This sequence joins TRBV5-4 and TRBJ1-2; TRBD1 might be the D (6 bases). The CDR3 sequence is 15 residues long. The V and J ends lost 2 bases and 0 bases respectively, with 11 bases between them. Germline V gives CDR1 SGHNT, CDR2 YYREEE (reference sequence). CDR3 coding DNA: TGTGCCAGCAGCTTACAGGGCAAAGCTAACTATGGCTACACCTTC. It encodes CASSLQGKANYGYTF.

This clonotype has a handful of counts. J is TRBJ2-5 and V is TRBV6-1; a weak D match, TRBD1 (5 bases). The CDR3 loop spans 13 amino acids. V lost 7 bases and J lost 0, with 9 bases in between. CDR1 and CDR2 (germline): MNHNS, SASEGT. The DNA of the CDR3 is TGTGCCAGCAAGACAGAGAACCAAGAGACCCAGTACTTC. This encodes CASKTENQETQYF.

In its sample, this clonotype was seen a few times. J is TRBJ2-1 and V is TRBV9, with 9 bases identical to TRBD2. V lost 2 bases to trimming and J lost 6 bases; unmatched junction nucleotides: 6. The CDR3 runs to 15 residues. Per the germline V gene, CDR1 is SGDLS and CDR2 is YYNGEE. This CDR3 reads CASSVAGGPGNEQFF. In DNA, the CDR3 is TGTGCCAGCAGCGTTGCGGGAGGGCCGGGCAATGAGCAGTTCTTC. The entire variable domain, with the rest obtained from reference TRBV9 and TRBJ2-1, is as follows: DSGVTQTPKHLITATGQRVTLRCSPRSGDLSVYWYQQSLDQGLQFLIQYYNGEERAKGNILERFSAQQFPDLHSELNLSSLELGDSALYFCASSVAGGPGNEQFFGPGTRLTVL.

This clonotype has more than one count but fewer than ten. The V and J genes are TRBV7-3 and TRBJ2-1; 9 nucleotides align to TRBD2. The CDR3 is made up of 15 amino acids. V was pared by 3 bases and J by 5 bases, with 5 bases of the junction left unmatched. Germline CDR1 reads SGHTA; CDR2 reads FQGTGA. Written as DNA, the CDR3 is TGTGCCAGCAGCTTTTTCGCGGGAGGGCACAATGAGCAGTTCTTC. Residues: CASSFFAGGHNEQFF.

In its sample, this clonotype was seen many times. The chain has TRBV28 and TRBJ1-6; 9 bases map to TRBD1. Trimming at V came to 6 bases and at J to 5 bases, leaving 2 bases not matched to a gene. This CDR3 is built from 14 residues. The germline CDR1 and CDR2 sequences are MDHEN and SYDVKM. CDR3: CASSWDRDNSPLHF. The CDR3 nucleotides read TGTGCCAGCAGCTGGGACAGGGATAATTCACCCCTCCACTTT.

The chain recombines TRBV28 with TRBJ1-2, with a tentative D call TRBD1 (5 bases). CDR1 is MDHEN, CDR2 SYDVKM, per germline. V was clipped by 6 bases and J by 3 bases, with 8 bases between them. CDR3 length equals 12 residues. The CDR3 region has the DNA TGTGCCAGCAGCGGGGCTCACTATGGCTACACCTTC. The encoded protein is CASSGAHYGYTF.

This clonotype was picked up a small number of times. The V and J genes are TRBV2 and TRBJ2-7; the D is unclear. CDR1 and CDR2 from the germline V gene are SNHLY and FYNNEI. V lost 5 bases, J lost 4 bases, and 12 bases lay in between. The CDR3 covers 13 residues. CDR3 in amino acids: CASSFSQSYEQYF. DNA of the CDR3: TGTGCCAGCAGTTTCAGCCAAAGTTACGAGCAGTACTTC. Variable domain in full (rest from reference TRBV2 and TRBJ2-7): EPEVTQTPSHQVTQMGQEVILRCVPISNHLYFYWYRQILGQKVEFLVSFYNNEISEKSEIFDDQFSVERPDGSNFTLKIRSTKLEDSAMYFCASSFSQSYEQYFGPGTRLTVT.

This chain links TRBV5-8 with TRBJ1-6; a weak D match, TRBD1 (5 bases). CDR1 and CDR2 (germline): SGHTS, YDEGEE. V was cut by 0 bases and J by 9 bases, with 10 bases left in between. The CDR3 has 14 amino acids. The CDR3 reads CASSLGGDGSPLHF. The CDR3 nucleotides read TGTGCCAGCAGCTTGGGGGGGGATGGTTCACCCCTCCACTTT. Based on the CDR3 plus reference TRBV5-8 and TRBJ1-6, the full variable domain is EAGVTQSPTHLIKTRGQQATLRCSPISGHTSVYWYQQALGLGLQFLLWYDEGEERNRGNFPPRFSGRQFPNYSSELNVNALELEDSALYLCASSLGGDGSPLHFGNGTRLTVT.

This clonotype was seen a handful of times. V is TRBV10-3 and J is TRBJ2-1, with D possibly called TRBD1 or TRBD2 (5 bases each). The germline CDR1 and CDR2 sequences are ENHRY and SYGVKD. Trimming removed 6 bases at V and 3 bases at J, with 9 bases between. This CDR3 is built from 13 residues. The CDR3, as DNA: TGTGCCATCAGCCGGGACGGCTACAATGAGCAGTTCTTC. Residues: CAISRDGYNEQFF.

This clonotype was found a few times. The V gene is TRBV14, the J gene TRBJ2-1; perhaps TRBD1 as D (5 bases). The V gene lost 1 base and the J gene lost 10 bases, with 5 bases spanning the gap. CDR3 length: 11 residues. The germline V gene encodes CDR1 SGHDN and CDR2 FVKESK. This CDR3 is CASSQAGEQFF. CDR3 DNA sequence: TGTGCCAGCAGCCAAGCAGGGGAGCAGTTCTTC. The variable domain in full, with the rest retrieved from reference TRBV14 and TRBJ2-1, is EAGVTQFPSHSVIEKGQTVTLRCDPISGHDNLYWYRRVMGKEIKFLLHFVKESKQDESGMPNNRFLAERTGGTYSTLKVQPAELEDSGVYFCASSQAGEQFFGPGTRLTVL.

The chain couples TRBV9 to TRBJ2-5; weak D call: TRBD1 (6 bases). This CDR3 contains 15 residues. Germline V gene data show CDR1 as SGDLS and CDR2 as YYNGEE. Trimming took off 1 base at V and 5 bases at J, with 15 bases between the two ends. The CDR3 reads CASSVYTGRRETQYF. The CDR3 DNA reads as TGTGCCAGCAGCGTATACACAGGGAGAAGGGAGACCCAGTACTTC.

This clonotype was seen only once. V gene TRBV28 combines with J gene TRBJ2-6; 10 bases are shared with TRBD1. The CDR3 is 18 residues long. CDR1 and CDR2 (germline): MDHEN, SYDVKM. After removal of 5 bases from V and 0 bases from J, the junction contained 7 bases not matched to a gene. The CDR3 loop reads CASSPTGGASSGANVLTF. CDR3 nucleotides: TGTGCCAGCAGTCCGACAGGGGGCGCCTCCTCTGGGGCCAACGTCCTGACTTTC.